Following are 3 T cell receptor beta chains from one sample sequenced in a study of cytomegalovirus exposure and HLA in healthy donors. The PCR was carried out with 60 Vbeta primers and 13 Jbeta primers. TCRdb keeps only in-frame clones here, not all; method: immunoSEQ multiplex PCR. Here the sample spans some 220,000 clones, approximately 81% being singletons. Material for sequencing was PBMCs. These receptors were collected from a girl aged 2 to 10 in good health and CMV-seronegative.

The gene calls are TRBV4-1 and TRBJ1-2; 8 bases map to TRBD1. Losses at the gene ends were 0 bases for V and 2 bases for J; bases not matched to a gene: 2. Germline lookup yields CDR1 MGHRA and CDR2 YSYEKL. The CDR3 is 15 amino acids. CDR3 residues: CASSQDRDRNYGYTF. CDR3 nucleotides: TGCGCCAGCAGCCAAGATCGGGACAGGAACTATGGCTACACCTTC.

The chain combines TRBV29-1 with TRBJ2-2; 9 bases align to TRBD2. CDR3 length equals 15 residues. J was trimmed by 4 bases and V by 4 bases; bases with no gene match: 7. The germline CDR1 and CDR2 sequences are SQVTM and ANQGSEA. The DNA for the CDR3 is TGCAGCGTTGGATTTCGACTAGCGGCCACCGGGGAGCTGTTTTTT. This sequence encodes CSVGFRLAATGELFF.

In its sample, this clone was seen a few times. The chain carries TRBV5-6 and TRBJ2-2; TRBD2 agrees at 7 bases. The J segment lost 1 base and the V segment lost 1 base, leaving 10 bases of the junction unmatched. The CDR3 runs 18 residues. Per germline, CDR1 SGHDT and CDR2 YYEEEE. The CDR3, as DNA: TGTGCCAGCAGCTTGTTAGGTTTCGGCGGGGGGAACACCGGGGAGCTGTTTTTT. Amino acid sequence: CASSLLGFGGGNTGELFF. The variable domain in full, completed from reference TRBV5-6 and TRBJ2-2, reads DAGVTQSPTHLIKTRGQQVTLRCSPKSGHDTVSWYQQALGQGPQFIFQYYEEEERQRGNFPDRFSGHQFPNYSSELNVNALLLGDSALYLCASSLLGFGGGNTGELFFGEGSRLTVL.